A single sample is the source of the 4 T cell receptor beta chains below, sequenced in a study of cytomegalovirus exposure and HLA in healthy donors. Profiling relied on immunoSEQ multiplex PCR, and the TCRdb table lists in-frame clones only, not all of them. Here the sample spans over 85,000 clones, approximately 94% being singletons. Sample: PBMCs. The receptors derive from a woman between 18 and 29 years old in good health and CMV-seronegative.

The V gene is TRBV9, the J gene TRBJ1-1, with D hard to call. The CDR3 has 13 residues. Trimming stripped 3 bases from V and 2 bases from J, with 8 bases between. The germline gives CDR1 SGDLS, CDR2 YYNGEE. This CDR3 reads CASSGHLNTEAFF. The CDR3 nucleotides read TGTGCCAGCAGCGGACACCTAAACACTGAAGCTTTCTTT.

The rearrangement links TRBV5-1 to TRBJ1-5; 7 positions match TRBD1. There are 15 residues in the CDR3. Germline V lookup: CDR1 SGHRS, CDR2 YFSETQ. With V trimmed by 0 bases and J by 3 bases, 3 bases remained unmatched. CDR3 amino acids: CASSLGGTVNQPQHF. CDR3 nucleotide sequence: TGCGCCAGCAGCTTGGGTGGGACAGTCAATCAGCCCCAGCATTTT.

The V and J genes are TRBV5-4 and TRBJ2-5; 7 nucleotides agree with TRBD2. This CDR3 is built from 16 residues. Germline lookup yields CDR1 SGHNT and CDR2 YYREEE (reference sequence). Losses at the gene ends were 4 bases for V and 2 bases for J; bases not matched to a gene: 11. CDR3 coding DNA: TGTGCCAGCAGCCCCAAAAGCGGGGCTATTCAAGAGACCCAGTACTTC. It codes for CASSPKSGAIQETQYF.

This sequence joins TRBV5-5 and TRBJ1-4; 8 bases map to TRBD1. The CDR3 runs to 16 residues. The germline gives CDR1 SGHKS, CDR2 YYEKEE (reference sequence). V dropped 0 bases and J dropped 8; count of bases not matched to a gene: 9. This CDR3 reads CASSLVPTGGREKLFF. The DNA of the CDR3 is TGTGCCAGCAGCTTGGTTCCTACAGGGGGGAGAGAAAAACTGTTTTTT.